These 32 T cell receptor beta chains originate from one sample sequenced in a study of PD-1 blockade in classical Hodgkin lymphoma. Sequencing used immunoSEQ multiplex PCR; TCRdb keeps in-frame clones, though not all of them. The sample contains tens of thousands of clones, around 85% of which appear only once. Regarding time point: cycle 4 day 1 (C4D1), after five to seven weeks of nivolumab. Every patient had relapsed following autologous stem cell transplantation, and cohorts differed in brentuximab vedotin exposure. The input for sequencing was peripheral blood mononuclear cells (PBMCs), taken before the fourth cycle of nivolumab. The receptor source for this set is a human donor with classical Hodgkin lymphoma.

This chain links TRBV9 with TRBJ2-5, with D perhaps TRBD2 (6 bases). Germline V gene sequence: CDR1 SGDLS, CDR2 YYNGEE. Trimming took off 0 bases at V and 1 base at J, with 13 bases between the two ends. This CDR3 has 16 residues. CDR3 amino acids: CASSVVGAGPQETQYF. For the CDR3, the DNA is TGTGCCAGCAGCGTAGTAGGGGCGGGGCCCCAAGAGACCCAGTACTTC.

The chain carries TRBV19 and TRBJ1-2; no firm D call. The germline V and J ends were trimmed by 5 bases and 6 bases, with 16 bases remaining between them. The CDR3 length is 14 residues. Germline lookup yields CDR1 LNHDA and CDR2 SQIVND (reference sequence). The CDR3 coding sequence is TGTGCCAGTAGTGGGTGGGATAATTTCGATGGCTACACCTTC. It is translated as CASSGWDNFDGYTF.

The chain is built from TRBV6-6 and TRBJ1-3; the D is unclear. There are 16 residues in the CDR3. The germline gives CDR1 MNHNY, CDR2 SVGAGI (reference sequence). Trimming took off 6 bases at V and 2 bases at J, with 17 bases between the two ends. In DNA form, the CDR3 reads TGTGCCAGCAGCCCTCCGTTAAGGGTAACTGGAAACACCATATATTTT. Protein sequence: CASSPPLRVTGNTIYF.

Written as DNA, the CDR3 is TGTGCCAGCAGCTTATCGGGCAACTCCTACGAGCAGTACTTC. Translating gives CASSLSGNSYEQYF. The chain joins TRBV11-2 to TRBJ2-7, with D uncertain. Germline CDR1 reads SGHAT; CDR2 reads FQNNGV. The CDR3 covers 14 residues. Trimming took off 2 bases at V and 0 bases at J, with 8 bases between the two ends.

This chain uses TRBV5-1 with TRBJ2-1; D not certain. V lost 0 bases and J lost 2, with 6 bases in between. In germline, CDR1 is SGHRS, CDR2 YFSETQ. The CDR3 is made up of 14 amino acids. The CDR3 DNA follows: TGCGCCAGCAGCTTGGTACCCACCTACAATGAGCAGTTCTTC. This codes for CASSLVPTYNEQFF. Filled out from reference TRBV5-1 and TRBJ2-1, the complete variable domain reads KAGVTQTPRYLIKTRGQQVTLSCSPISGHRSVSWYQQTPGQGLQFLFEYFSETQRNKGNFPGRFSGRQFSNSRSEMNVSTLELGDSALYLCASSLVPTYNEQFFGPGTRLTVL.

The chain carries TRBV18 and TRBJ2-1, with D unclear. V shed 3 bases and J shed 1 base, with 7 bases lying between them. Germline assignment: CDR1 KGHSH and CDR2 LQKENI. This CDR3 is built from 14 residues. The CDR3 loop is CASSPLTSYNEQFF. CDR3 bases: TGTGCCAGCTCACCCCTCACATCCTACAATGAGCAGTTCTTC.

The chain is built from TRBV27 and TRBJ1-1, with D uncertain. V lost 5 bases, J lost 0 bases, and 10 bases lay in between. This CDR3 region has 14 residues. The germline CDR1 and CDR2 sequences are MNHEY and SMNVEV (reference sequence). CDR3 region: CASSRPTLNTEAFF. The CDR3 bases are TGTGCCAGCAGTAGACCGACACTGAACACTGAAGCTTTCTTT.

This chain connects TRBV5-1 to TRBJ1-3, with D unresolved. Germline CDR1 is SGHRS and CDR2 is YFSETQ. V lost 0 bases and J lost 6, with 19 bases in between. The CDR3 consists of 17 residues. CDR3: CASSLGFRTWQANTIYF. The CDR3 region has the DNA TGCGCCAGCAGCTTGGGTTTCCGGACGTGGCAGGCAAACACCATATATTTT.

The chain combines TRBV27 with TRBJ2-1, with TRBD2 matching 9 bases. This CDR3 has 17 residues. Germline CDR1 reads MNHEY; CDR2 reads SMNVEV (reference sequence). V was clipped by 3 bases and J by 1 base; unmatched bases: 7. The chain's CDR3 is CASSFTLAGTSYNEQFF. As DNA, the CDR3 is TGTGCCAGCAGTTTCACCCTAGCGGGAACGTCCTACAATGAGCAGTTCTTC.

The CDR3 coding sequence is TGTGCCATCAGTGGGACAGGGAACAATCAGCCCCAGCATTTT. It specifies CAISGTGNNQPQHF. The chain combines TRBV10-3 with TRBJ1-5; TRBD1 matches 8 bases. This CDR3 has 14 residues. The junction had 2 bases not matched to a gene; V was cut back by 4 bases and J by 3 bases. The germline gives CDR1 ENHRY, CDR2 SYGVKD.

This clone occurred once. The genes are TRBV4-3 and TRBJ2-3; D assignment may be TRBD1 or TRBD2 (5 bases each). The CDR3 consists of 18 residues. Between the trimmed V and J ends, which lost 1 base and 2 bases, there was a span of 19 bases. Germline assignment: CDR1 LGHNA and CDR2 YSLEER. The CDR3, as DNA: TGCGCCAGCAGCCAAGGTGCCTACAGGCCGGACTCCACAGATACGCAGTATTTT. Translation gives CASSQGAYRPDSTDTQYF.

The gene calls are TRBV6-5 and TRBJ1-5; D unclear. The germline CDR1 and CDR2 sequences are MNHEY and SVGAGI. This CDR3 region has 15 residues. V gave up 5 bases and J gave up 6 bases, with 17 bases separating them. CDR3 coding DNA: TGTGCCAGCAGTAACCGGGCCCAGTTAGGTCAGCCCCAGCATTTT. Its protein product is CASSNRAQLGQPQHF.

CDR3 in DNA: TGTGCCAGTCAAGACTCTGCTGGAAACACCATATATTTT. As protein: CASQDSAGNTIYF. The chain combines TRBV18 with TRBJ1-3; D remains unclear. This CDR3 comprises 13 residues. V dropped 9 bases and J dropped 2 bases, with 11 bases sitting between them. Germline CDR1 reads KGHSH; CDR2 reads LQKENI.

The chain uses TRBV6-1 and TRBJ2-7, with 8 bases identical to TRBD1. With V trimmed by 6 bases and J by 2 bases, 3 bases remained unmatched. Per germline, CDR1 MNHNS and CDR2 SASEGT. The CDR3 is 13 residues long. CDR3 loop: CASRDRATYEQYV. CDR3 in DNA: TGTGCCAGCAGGGACAGGGCCACCTACGAGCAGTACGTC.

This chain uses TRBV7-9 with TRBJ1-2, with D unresolved. The CDR3 totals 12 residues. Germline-derived CDR1 and CDR2 are SEHNR and FQNEAQ (reference sequence). Trimming stripped 6 bases from V and 6 bases from J, with 11 bases between. The CDR3 nucleotides read TGTGCCAGCAGTGCTCGGGTCGATGGCTACACCTTC. Protein: CASSARVDGYTF. Variable domain in full (rest from reference TRBV7-9 and TRBJ1-2): DTGVSQNPRHKITKRGQNVTFRCDPISEHNRLYWYRQTLGQGPEFLTYFQNEAQLEKSRLLSDRFSAERPKGSFSTLEIQRTEQGDSAMYLCASSARVDGYTFGSGTRLTVV.

The J gene is TRBJ2-7, the V gene TRBV6-6; D possibly corresponds to TRBD1 (5 bases). This CDR3 comprises 13 residues. Germline assignment: CDR1 MNHNY and CDR2 SVGAGI (reference sequence). V lost 5 bases and J 5 bases, leaving 13 bases between the germline ends. CDR3 loop: CASSPQGINEQYV. Written as DNA, the CDR3 is TGTGCCAGCAGTCCTCAGGGAATCAACGAGCAGTACGTC.

The chain links TRBV2 to TRBJ1-1; D perhaps matches TRBD1 (5 bases). CDR3 length: 13 amino acids. V lost 4 bases, J lost 1 base, and 7 bases lay in between. The germline CDR1 and CDR2 sequences are SNHLY and FYNNEI. The CDR3 is CASSADRNTEAFF. CDR3 DNA: TGTGCCAGCAGTGCTGACAGGAACACTGAAGCTTTCTTT.

This chain joins TRBV28 and TRBJ2-1; possibly TRBD2 for D (7 bases). Trimming shortened V by 2 bases and J by 0 bases, and 11 bases separated the two germline ends. The CDR3 extends over 16 amino acids. CDR1 is MDHEN and CDR2 is SYDVKM in the germline V gene. CDR3 nucleotides: TGTGCCAGCAGTTTAATAGGGGGGGCCTCCTACAATGAGCAGTTCTTC. It translates to CASSLIGGASYNEQFF.

V usage is TRBV4-3 and J usage is TRBJ1-1; 7 nucleotides match TRBD1. This CDR3 contains 13 residues. Germline values: CDR1 LGHNA, CDR2 YSLEER. Trimming took 0 bases from V and 10 from J; bases not matched to a gene: 5. CDR3 coding DNA: TGCGCCAGCAGCCAAGATGACAGGGCGGCAGCTTTCTTT. Amino acids: CASSQDDRAAAFF.

V is TRBV15 and J is TRBJ2-1; D possibly uses TRBD1 or TRBD2 (5 bases each). CDR1 is LNHNV, CDR2 YYDKDF, per germline (reference sequence). The CDR3 consists of 17 residues. Trimming stripped 1 base from V and 9 bases from J, with 22 bases between. The CDR3 reads CATSRGGFRGAGGEQFF. In DNA, the CDR3 is TGTGCCACCAGCAGAGGGGGGTTCCGTGGGGCCGGTGGTGAGCAGTTCTTC.

This chain joins TRBV27 and TRBJ1-4; 8 nucleotides match TRBD1. The CDR3 has 15 residues. Germline-derived CDR1 and CDR2 are MNHEY and SMNVEV (reference sequence). V lost 5 bases to trimming and J lost 5 bases; unmatched junction nucleotides: 7. The DNA for the CDR3 is TGTGCCAGCAGTCGGGGGGACAGGTTGAATGAAAAACTGTTTTTT. It yields the protein CASSRGDRLNEKLFF.

This rearrangement joins TRBV5-1 to TRBJ1-6; 9 nucleotides align to TRBD1. The V segment lost 0 bases and the J segment 10 bases; nucleotides outside the gene matches: 2. The CDR3 is 14 residues long. Germline assignment: CDR1 SGHRS and CDR2 YFSETQ. CDR3 region: CASSLGQGGSPLHF. The CDR3 DNA sequence: TGCGCCAGCAGCTTGGGACAGGGGGGATCACCCCTCCACTTT.

This chain links TRBV10-3 with TRBJ1-2; weak D call: TRBD1 (5 bases). Germline V gives CDR1 ENHRY, CDR2 SYGVKD. The CDR3 has 19 residues. Trimming pared 2 bases from V and 4 bases from J, leaving 26 bases between. The CDR3 nucleotides are TGTGCCATCAGTGAGCTTATTCGCGTCAGGGTGGTTTTTGGCTATGGCTACACCTTC. Translating it yields CAISELIRVRVVFGYGYTF.

The rearrangement joins TRBV28 to TRBJ2-7; D unclear. The V gene lost 3 bases and the J gene lost 5 bases, with 11 bases spanning the gap. The germline V gene encodes CDR1 MDHEN and CDR2 SYDVKM. This CDR3 is built from 13 residues. CDR3 sequence (DNA): TGTGCCAGCAGTTTCAGCCCCTGGGACGAGCAGTACTTC. Its translation: CASSFSPWDEQYF. The full variable domain, rest sourced from reference TRBV28 and TRBJ2-7, is DVKVTQSSRYLVKRTGEKVFLECVQDMDHENMFWYRQDPGLGLRLIYFSYDVKMKEKGDIPEGYSVSREKKERFSLILESASTNQTSMYLCASSFSPWDEQYFGPGTRLTVT.

The V gene is TRBV2, the J gene TRBJ1-1; a weak D match, TRBD1 (5 bases). Trimming left V 0 bases short and J 8 bases short, with 7 bases between. The CDR3 contains 12 residues. Germline CDR1 is SNHLY and CDR2 is FYNNEI. CDR3 bases: TGTGCCAGCAGTGAAGCAGGGGAGGAAGCTTTCTTT. It specifies CASSEAGEEAFF. The variable domain in full, completed from reference TRBV2 and TRBJ1-1, reads EPEVTQTPSHQVTQMGQEVILRCVPISNHLYFYWYRQILGQKVEFLVSFYNNEISEKSEIFDDQFSVERPDGSNFTLKIRSTKLEDSAMYFCASSEAGEEAFFGQGTRLTVV.

This clone was counted a few times. The chain is built from TRBV19 and TRBJ2-7; TRBD2 matches at 9 bases. Germline CDR1 is LNHDA and CDR2 is SQIVND (reference sequence). The CDR3 covers 16 residues. J was trimmed by 4 bases and V by 5 bases; bases with no gene match: 12. The CDR3 DNA reads as TGTGCCAGTAGTGGCGGCTTGGTAGCGGGAGAGTACGAGCAGTACTTC. Residues: CASSGGLVAGEYEQYF.

The J gene is TRBJ1-3, the V gene TRBV15, with D unresolved. Germline V gene lookup returns CDR1 LNHNV and CDR2 YYDKDF (reference sequence). The CDR3 is made up of 17 amino acids. Deletions cut 0 bases from V and 2 bases from J, with 14 bases between. The CDR3 region is CATSRDFSILPGNTIYF. In nucleotides, the CDR3 is TGTGCCACCAGCAGAGATTTCTCAATCCTACCTGGAAACACCATATATTTT.

V gene TRBV4-3 combines with J gene TRBJ2-1; D is ambiguous. In germline, CDR1 is LGHNA, CDR2 YSLEER. The CDR3 is made up of 15 amino acids. Trimming cost V 3 bases and J 9 bases, with 18 bases left between them. The DNA of the CDR3 is TGCGCCAGCAGCCAGTCCCTGGCCGTCCGCGGTGAGCAGTTCTTC. Translating it yields CASSQSLAVRGEQFF.

The gene calls are TRBV5-8 and TRBJ2-2; D possibly matches TRBD1 or TRBD2 (6 bases each). The CDR3 is made up of 16 amino acids. Germline values: CDR1 SGHTS, CDR2 YDEGEE. Trimming removed 2 bases at V and 7 bases at J, with 18 bases between. CDR3 protein: CASSFPEGGARGELFF. The CDR3 coding sequence is TGTGCCAGCAGCTTTCCGGAGGGGGGCGCCCGCGGGGAGCTGTTTTTT.

The chain links TRBV11-3 to TRBJ1-3; no firm D call. Germline V gene sequence: CDR1 SGHNT, CDR2 YENEEA. The CDR3 extends over 14 amino acids. V lost 5 bases and J 0 bases, leaving 8 bases between the germline ends. CDR3 amino acids: CASSATVSGNTIYF. The DNA of the CDR3 is TGTGCCAGCAGCGCAACGGTCTCTGGAAACACCATATATTTT.

The CDR3 DNA reads TGTGCCAGCAGTGAAGGTTGGGCCAGGGGGGCTTTTGGGGCCAACGTCCTGACTTTC. Its protein product is CASSEGWARGAFGANVLTF. The rearrangement uses TRBV6-1 and TRBJ2-6, with D possibly TRBD1 on 7 matching bases. Trimming cost V 1 base and J 3 bases, with 19 bases left between them. Germline V gene data show CDR1 as MNHNS and CDR2 as SASEGT. This CDR3 is built from 19 residues.

The J gene is TRBJ2-2, the V gene TRBV19; D gene ambiguous. The CDR3 has 12 residues. The V gene lost 4 bases and the J gene lost 0 bases, with 0 bases spanning the gap. Germline values: CDR1 LNHDA, CDR2 SQIVND (reference sequence). CDR3 in DNA: TGTGCCAGTAGTACGAACACCGGGGAGCTGTTTTTT. It translates to CASSTNTGELFF.